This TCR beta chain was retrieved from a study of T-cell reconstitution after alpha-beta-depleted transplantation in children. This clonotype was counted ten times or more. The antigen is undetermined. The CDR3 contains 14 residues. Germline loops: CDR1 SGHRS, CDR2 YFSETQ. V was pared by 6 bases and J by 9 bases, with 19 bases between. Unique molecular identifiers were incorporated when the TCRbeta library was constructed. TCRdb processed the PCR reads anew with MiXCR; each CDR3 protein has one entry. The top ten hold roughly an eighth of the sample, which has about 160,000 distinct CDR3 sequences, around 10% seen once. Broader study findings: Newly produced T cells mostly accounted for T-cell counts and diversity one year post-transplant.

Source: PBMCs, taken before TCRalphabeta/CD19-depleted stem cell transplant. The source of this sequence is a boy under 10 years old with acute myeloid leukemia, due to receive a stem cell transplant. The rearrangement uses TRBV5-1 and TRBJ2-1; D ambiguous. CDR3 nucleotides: TGCGCCAGCACCCCGTATGGGAAGCGCGGTGAGCAGTTCTTC. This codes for CASTPYGKRGEQFF.